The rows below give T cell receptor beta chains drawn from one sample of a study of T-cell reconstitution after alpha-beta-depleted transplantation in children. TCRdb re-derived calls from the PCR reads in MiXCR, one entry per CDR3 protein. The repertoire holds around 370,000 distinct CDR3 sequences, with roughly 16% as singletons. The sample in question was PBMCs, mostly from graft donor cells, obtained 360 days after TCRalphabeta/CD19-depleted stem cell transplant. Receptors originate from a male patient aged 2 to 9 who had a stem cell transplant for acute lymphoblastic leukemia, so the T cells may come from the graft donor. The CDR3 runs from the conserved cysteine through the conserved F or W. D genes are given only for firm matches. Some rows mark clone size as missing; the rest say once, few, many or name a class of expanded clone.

CASSQGAGLAGPSTDTQYF | TGTGCCAGCAGCCAAGGTGCCGGGTTAGCGGGCCCTAGCACAGATACGCAGTATTTT | TRBJ2-3 | NA | TRBV4-2 | TRBD2
CSVETTGLLAKNIQYF | TGCAGCGTTGAAACTACAGGGTTGCTAGCCAAAAACATTCAGTACTTC | TRBJ2-4 | NA | TRBV29-1 | NA
CASSDSAYEQYF | TGTGCCAGCAGCGATTCCGCCTACGAGCAGTACTTC | TRBJ2-7 | NA | TRBV28 | NA
CASSQLLRGGNEQFF | TGCGCCAGCAGCCAACTCCTTCGTGGGGGGAATGAGCAGTTCTTC | TRBJ2-1 | NA | TRBV4-3 | NA
CASSLLVTNPGQVRNTIYF | TGTGCCAGCAGCTTACTGGTCACAAACCCGGGACAGGTCAGAAACACCATATATTTT | TRBJ1-3 | few | TRBV28 | TRBD1
CASSYLDKGLFNGGYTF | TGTGCCAGCAGTTACTTGGACAAGGGGCTCTTTAACGGTGGCTACACCTTC | TRBJ1-2 | NA | TRBV6-5 | NA
CATSEAGTGGQETQYF | TGTGCCACCAGTGAGGCCGGGACAGGGGGACAAGAGACCCAGTACTTC | TRBJ2-5 | NA | TRBV24-1 | TRBD1
CASSFSLAKVPLSYNEQFF | TGTGCCAGCAGCTTTTCTTTGGCGAAGGTACCTCTATCCTACAATGAGCAGTTCTTC | TRBJ2-1 | few | TRBV7-8 | NA
CASSYSRDRAVVDTQYF | TGTGCCAGCAGTTACTCGCGGGACAGGGCGGTGGTGGATACGCAGTATTTT | TRBJ2-3 | NA | TRBV6-2/TRBV6-3 | TRBD1
CASSLAGRETQYF | TGCGCCAGCAGCTTGGCAGGGAGGGAGACCCAGTACTTC | TRBJ2-5 | many | TRBV4-1 | NA
CASSHMGTYNEQYF | TGCGCCAGCAGTCATATGGGGACCTATAACGAGCAGTACTTC | TRBJ2-7 | NA | TRBV5-1 | NA
CASSPSELEAYEQYF | TGTGCCAGCAGTCCCTCTGAGCTGGAGGCCTACGAGCAGTACTTC | TRBJ2-7 | few | TRBV28 | NA
CASSSGQPTDTQYF | TGCGCCAGCAGCTCGGGACAGCCGACAGATACGCAGTATTTT | TRBJ2-3 | few | TRBV4-1 | TRBD1
CASSYSSIRSNEQFF | TGTGCCAGCAGTTACTCGTCAATCCGGTCCAATGAGCAGTTCTTC | TRBJ2-1 | few | TRBV6-5 | NA
CASSSRGSEAFF | TGTGCCAGCAGCAGTAGGGGCTCTGAAGCTTTCTTT | TRBJ1-1 | many | TRBV7-9 | NA